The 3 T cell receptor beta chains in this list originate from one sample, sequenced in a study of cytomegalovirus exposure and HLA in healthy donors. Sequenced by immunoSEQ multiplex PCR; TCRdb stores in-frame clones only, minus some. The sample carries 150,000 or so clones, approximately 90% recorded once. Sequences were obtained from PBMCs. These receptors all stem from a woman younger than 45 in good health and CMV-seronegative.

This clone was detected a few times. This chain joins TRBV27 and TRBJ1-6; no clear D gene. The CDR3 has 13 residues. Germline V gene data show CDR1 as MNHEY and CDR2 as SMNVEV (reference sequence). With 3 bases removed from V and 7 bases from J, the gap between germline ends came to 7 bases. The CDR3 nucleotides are TGTGCCAGCAGTTTCTCAGTAAATTCACCCCTCCACTTT. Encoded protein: CASSFSVNSPLHF.

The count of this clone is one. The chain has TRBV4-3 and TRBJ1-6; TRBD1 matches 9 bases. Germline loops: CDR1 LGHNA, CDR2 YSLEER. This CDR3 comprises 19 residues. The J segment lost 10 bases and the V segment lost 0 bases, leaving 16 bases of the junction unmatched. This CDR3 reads CASSQEGASAGQGYSPLHF. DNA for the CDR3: TGCGCCAGCAGCCAAGAAGGGGCTTCGGCGGGACAGGGTTACTCACCCCTCCACTTT.

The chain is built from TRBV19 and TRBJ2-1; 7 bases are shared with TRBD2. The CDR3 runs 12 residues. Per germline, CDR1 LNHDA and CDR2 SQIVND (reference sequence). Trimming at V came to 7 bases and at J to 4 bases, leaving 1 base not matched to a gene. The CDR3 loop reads CASTSGYNEQFF. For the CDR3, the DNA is TGTGCCAGTACTAGCGGATACAATGAGCAGTTCTTC.